This TCR beta chain was profiled in a study of lymphopenia after photon versus proton radiotherapy. V lost 0 bases and J 2 bases, leaving 8 bases between the germline ends. Germline V lookup: CDR1 SGHTS, CDR2 YDEGEE. The CDR3 spans 15 residues. Libraries were prepared by immunoSEQ multiplex PCR; TCRdb keeps only in-frame clonotypes and omits some of them. The sample holds 15,000 to 20,000 clones, about nine tenths seen once. Sample: peripheral blood, taken from a patient treated with proton-based radiotherapy. The chain has TRBV5-8 and TRBJ2-2; the D is unclear. The origin of this receptor is a man between 65 and 79 years old with pancreatic cancer. The CDR3 sequence: CASSLATVNTGELFF. CDR3 DNA: TGTGCCAGCAGCTTGGCTACCGTAAACACCGGGGAGCTGTTTTTT.